This T cell receptor (beta chain) appears in the sequencing data of a study of identical twins. TCRdb reprocessed the 5' RACE reads via MiXCR and lists one record per CDR3 protein. The sample carries around 480,000 distinct CDR3 sequences, 14% recorded once. The CDR3 sequence is 11 residues long. V gave up 7 bases and J gave up 2 bases, with 5 bases separating them. CDR1 and CDR2 from the germline V gene are MDHEN and SYDVKM. These data also formed part of another study, on yellow fever vaccine responses in identical twins.

V and J are TRBV28 and TRBJ2-5, with a tentative D call TRBD1 (5 bases). Sequenced: CD4+ T cells sorted from blood. The receptor's source is a woman aged 18-35 years in good health. The CDR3 nucleotides are TGTGCCAGCAAGGGGCAAGAGACCCAGTACTTC. Translated, it gives CASKGQETQYF.